This T cell receptor beta chain was profiled in a study of blood T cell repertoires in COVID-19. Study-level background: COVID-19 samples collected from the United States, Italy and Spain covered acute and convalescent phases.

As originally analysed: Scientists estimated how many nucleated cells there were by amplifying reference gene primers. This table comes from immunoSEQ multiplex PCR, and its TCRdb copy is limited to in-frame clones, with some not included. From that table come the V and J calls and clone size; the DNA was used to work out D and trimming. The sample has 150,000 to 200,000 clones, 65% to 85% seen once. The CDR3 sequence is 15 residues long. The germline gives CDR1 SGHTA, CDR2 FQGNSA. Trimming took off 5 bases at V and 1 base at J, with 14 bases between the two ends. The sequenced sample was peripheral blood. This chain connects TRBV7-2 to TRBJ2-5; tentatively, D is TRBD1 (7 bases). This TCR came from a human donor with acute or convalescent COVID-19. The donor label of this sample is uncertain. CDR3 in DNA: TGTGCCAGCAGCCGGGCAGGGGGGATCCAAGAGACCCAGTACTTC. Its protein product is CASSRAGGIQETQYF.